The clone carrying this T cell receptor beta chain was seen ten or more times. TCRdb used MiXCR to call clones anew from the PCR reads. The sample yields about 28,000 clones, roughly 15% seen once. Ahead of thyroid surgery, no patient had received treatment of any kind. Germline trimming cut 3 bases from V and 6 bases from J; bases unmatched to any gene: 6. Per the germline V gene, CDR1 is SNHLY and CDR2 is FYNNEI. CDR3 length: 15 amino acids. This sample is drawn from a study of metastatic and nonmetastatic thyroid tumors. The sample was blood. The chain combines TRBV2 with TRBJ2-1, with TRBD2 identical over 9 bases. The receptor's source is a female donor with papillary thyroid cancer or a benign thyroid nodule (not recorded which). Some clones in this sample may be carry-over from other donors' samples. The CDR3 sequence is CASSDSSGGRNEQFF. CDR3 nucleotides: TGTGCCAGCAGTGACTCGAGCGGGGGGCGCAATGAGCAGTTCTTC.